Each of the 13 T cell receptor beta chains below was sequenced from the same sample in a study of cytomegalovirus exposure and HLA in healthy donors. 13 Jbeta primers and 60 Vbeta primers were used for the PCR. The method was immunoSEQ multiplex PCR; TCRdb's version includes in-frame clones alone and lacks a portion of them. This table holds 100,000 to 150,000 clones, roughly 80% found once. Sequences were obtained from PBMCs. All receptors derive from a boy aged 5 to 17 in good health and CMV-seronegative.

This clone is a singleton in its sample. The chain carries TRBV5-1 and TRBJ2-7, with D possibly matching TRBD2 (6 bases). V shed 2 bases and J shed 5 bases, with 11 bases lying between them. Germline V gene lookup returns CDR1 SGHRS and CDR2 YFSETQ. This CDR3 has 13 amino acids. CDR3 nucleotides: TGCGCCAGCAGCTTTGAGCCGGGGGACGAGCAGTACTTC. It is translated as CASSFEPGDEQYF.

The rearrangement uses TRBV5-4 and TRBJ2-7; D not certain. Trimming cost V 7 bases and J 0 bases, with 11 bases left between them. Germline CDR1 is SGHNT and CDR2 is YYREEE (reference sequence). This CDR3 has 13 amino acids. The CDR3 DNA reads TGTGCCAGCTCCGTCAGTCTCTCCTACGAGCAGTACTTC. Protein sequence: CASSVSLSYEQYF.

The chain carries TRBV30 and TRBJ2-5, with 8 positions matching TRBD1. Gene TRBJ2-7 matches the end of the DNA better, so the J call may be wrong. The germline CDR1 and CDR2 sequences are GTSNPN and SVGIG (reference sequence). The CDR3 covers 14 residues. CDR3 sequence (DNA): TGTGCCTGGAGGAGGAGGACAGGGCCCTACGAGCAGTACTTC. It yields the protein CAWRRRTGPYEQYF.

This chain connects TRBV15 to TRBJ2-2, with 9 bases fitting TRBD2. The CDR3 spans 16 residues. Germline V CDR1 and CDR2: LNHNV, YYDKDF (reference sequence). Germline trimming cut 5 bases from V and 7 bases from J; bases unmatched to any gene: 11. This CDR3 reads CATSPGLAGVGGELFF. The CDR3 DNA sequence: TGTGCCACCAGCCCTGGTTTAGCGGGAGTTGGCGGGGAGCTGTTTTTT. Together with reference TRBV15 and TRBJ2-2, the CDR3 gives the full variable domain: DAMVIQNPRYQVTQFGKPVTLSCSQTLNHNVMYWYQQKSSQAPKLLFHYYDKDFNNEADTPDNFQSRRPNTSFCFLDIRSPGLGDTAMYLCATSPGLAGVGGELFFGEGSRLTVL.

This clone was recorded a few times. V gene TRBV30 combines with J gene TRBJ1-3, with D possibly being TRBD1 (5 bases). Trimming left V 0 bases short and J 0 bases short, with 9 bases between. Germline CDR1 is GTSNPN and CDR2 is SVGIG (reference sequence). There are 15 residues in the CDR3. The CDR3 region has the DNA TGTGCCTGGAGTGTAGGGGCCAGCTCTGGAAACACCATATATTTT. Translated: CAWSVGASSGNTIYF.

This clone was observed a few times. The chain uses TRBV5-8 and TRBJ1-5, with 7 nucleotides matching TRBD1. Germline V gene lookup returns CDR1 SGHTS and CDR2 YDEGEE. V lost 1 base and J lost 5; bases outside the gene matches: 0. This CDR3 is built from 13 residues. This chain's CDR3 is CASSLQGDQPQHF. In DNA form, the CDR3 reads TGTGCCAGCAGCTTGCAGGGGGATCAGCCCCAGCATTTT. Filled out from reference TRBV5-8 and TRBJ1-5, the complete variable domain reads EAGVTQSPTHLIKTRGQQATLRCSPISGHTSVYWYQQALGLGLQFLLWYDEGEERNRGNFPPRFSGRQFPNYSSELNVNALELEDSALYLCASSLQGDQPQHFGDGTRLSIL.

V and J are TRBV6-5 and TRBJ1-1, with TRBD1 as a possible D gene (5 bases). V lost 0 bases to trimming and J lost 0 bases, with 11 bases between them. The CDR3 has 16 residues. The V gene's germline CDR1 is MNHEY and CDR2 SVGAGI. The CDR3 DNA reads TGTGCCAGCAGTTACTCCCGACAGACCATGAACACTGAAGCTTTCTTT. Translation gives CASSYSRQTMNTEAFF.

The sample holds one count of this clone. The V gene is TRBV27, the J gene TRBJ1-5; 7 bases are shared with TRBD1. There are 15 residues in the CDR3. Germline V gene sequence: CDR1 MNHEY, CDR2 SMNVEV (reference sequence). The trim removed 5 bases at V and 5 bases at J, leaving 9 bases unmatched. The CDR3 DNA sequence: TGTGCCAGCAGTCCCCGGGCAGGGGGTTATCAGCCCCAGCATTTT. Its translation: CASSPRAGGYQPQHF.

The CDR3 here is CASSRGQGMTDTQYF. The CDR3 nucleotides are TGTGCCAGCAGCCGCGGACAGGGGATGACAGATACGCAGTATTTT. V gene TRBV11-1 combines with J gene TRBJ2-3; 9 bases align to TRBD1. CDR3 length: 15 residues. The germline V gene encodes CDR1 SGHAT and CDR2 FQDESV (reference sequence). J gave up 3 bases and V 5 bases, and 6 bases lay outside the gene matches.

J is TRBJ2-3 and V is TRBV27; 8 bases map to TRBD2. J gave up 0 bases and V 6 bases, and 5 bases lay outside the gene matches. Per germline, CDR1 MNHEY and CDR2 SMNVEV (reference sequence). The CDR3 runs 15 residues. The CDR3 region is CASRKAGASTDTQYF. In DNA form, the CDR3 reads TGTGCCAGCAGGAAAGCGGGAGCAAGCACAGATACGCAGTATTTT.

The gene calls are TRBV20-1 and TRBJ2-5; TRBD2 aligns across 7 bases. From germline, CDR1 is DFQATT and CDR2 SNEGSKA (reference sequence). This CDR3 has 11 amino acids. The CDR3 nucleotides are TGCAGCGTGGGGGGGGAAGAGACCCAGTACTTC. This gives the protein CSVGGEETQYF.

The chain couples TRBV5-1 to TRBJ2-7; 8 positions agree with TRBD1. Germline values: CDR1 SGHRS, CDR2 YFSETQ. This CDR3 region has 15 residues. The J segment lost 2 bases and the V segment lost 1 base, leaving 5 bases of the junction unmatched. The CDR3 loop is CASSLITGGTYEQYF. The CDR3 region has the DNA TGCGCCAGCAGCTTGATCACAGGGGGTACCTACGAGCAGTACTTC.

The V gene is TRBV25-1, the J gene TRBJ1-2; 8 bases fit TRBD1. Germline assignment: CDR1 MGHDK and CDR2 SYGVNS. The CDR3 loop spans 12 amino acids. V lost 9 bases to trimming and J lost 9 bases; unmatched junction nucleotides: 9. CDR3 bases: TGTGCCAGTCGGCAGGGGGCCGGGAGCTACACCTTC. This gives the protein CASRQGAGSYTF.